This T cell receptor beta chain was identified in a study of T-cell reconstitution after alpha-beta-depleted transplantation in children. Study-wide points: Newly made T cells mostly supplied T-cell counts and diversity one year after transplant. There were some patients whose high TCRbeta diversity at day 60 came from surviving recipient T cells and thymic progenitors.

The sample holds one count of this clonotype. Its cognate antigen is unknown. As it was prepared, the TCRbeta library received unique molecular identifiers. TCRdb analysed the PCR reads with MiXCR anew, one entry per CDR3 protein. Of 600,000 to 800,000 distinct CDR3 sequences in the sample, approximately 14% were seen once. Trimming stripped 6 bases from V and 9 bases from J, with 9 bases between. Germline CDR1 SNHLY, CDR2 FYNNEI. The CDR3 runs to 11 residues. The sequenced sample was PBMCs, obtained before TCRalphabeta/CD19-depleted stem cell transplant. The chain links TRBV2 to TRBJ2-1; D unclear. The sequence came from a girl aged 2 to 9 with congenital amegakaryocytic thrombocytopenia, due to receive a stem cell transplant. In DNA, the CDR3 is TGTGCCAGCAGGAGCTATGTTGAGCAGTTCTTC. This encodes CASRSYVEQFF.